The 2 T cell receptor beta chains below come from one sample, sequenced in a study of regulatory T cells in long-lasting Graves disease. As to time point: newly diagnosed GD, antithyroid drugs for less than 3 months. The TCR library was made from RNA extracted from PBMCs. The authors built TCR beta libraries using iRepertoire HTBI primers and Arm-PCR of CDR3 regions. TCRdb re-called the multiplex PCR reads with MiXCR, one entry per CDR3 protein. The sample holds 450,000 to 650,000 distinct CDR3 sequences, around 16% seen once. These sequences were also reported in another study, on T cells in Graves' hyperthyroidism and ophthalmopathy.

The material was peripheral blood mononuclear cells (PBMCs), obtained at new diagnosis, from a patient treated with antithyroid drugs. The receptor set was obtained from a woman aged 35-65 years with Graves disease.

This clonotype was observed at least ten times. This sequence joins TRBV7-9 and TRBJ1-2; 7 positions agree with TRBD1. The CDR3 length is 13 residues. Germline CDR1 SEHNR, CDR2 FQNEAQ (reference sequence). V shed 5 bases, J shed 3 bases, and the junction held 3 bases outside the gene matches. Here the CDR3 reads CASSIGQDYGYTF. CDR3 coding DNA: TGTGCCAGCAGCATAGGACAGGACTATGGCTACACCTTC.

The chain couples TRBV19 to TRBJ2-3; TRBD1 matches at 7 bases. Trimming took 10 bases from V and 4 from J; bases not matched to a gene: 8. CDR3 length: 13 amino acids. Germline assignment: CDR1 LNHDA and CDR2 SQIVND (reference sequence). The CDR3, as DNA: TGTGCCACCAGACAGGGAAATTCAGATACGCAGTATTTT. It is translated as CATRQGNSDTQYF.